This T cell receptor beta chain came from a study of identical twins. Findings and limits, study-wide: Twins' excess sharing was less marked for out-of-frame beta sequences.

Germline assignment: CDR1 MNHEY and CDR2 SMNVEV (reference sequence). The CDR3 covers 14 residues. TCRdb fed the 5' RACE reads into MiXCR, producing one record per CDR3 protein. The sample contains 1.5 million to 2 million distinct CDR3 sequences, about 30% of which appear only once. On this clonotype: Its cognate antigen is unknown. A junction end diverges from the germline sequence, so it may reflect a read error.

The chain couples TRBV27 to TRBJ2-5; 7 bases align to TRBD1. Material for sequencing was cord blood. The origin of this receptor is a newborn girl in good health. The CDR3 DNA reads TGTGCCAACAGTCCCCTGGACAGGCAAGAGACCCAGTACTTC. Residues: CANSPLDRQETQYF.